A selection of T cell receptor beta chains follows, all from one sample in a study of Ad26.COV2.S vaccination and SARS-CoV-2 variants. The protocol was immunoSEQ multiplex PCR, while the TCRdb copy is restricted to in-frame clones and leaves out a portion. The table has under 400,000 clones, around nine tenths seen once. The sequencing used peripheral blood, collected in a trial of Ad26.COV2.S vaccine versus placebo. These receptors came from a person aged 18-65 years who received the Ad26.COV2.S COVID-19 vaccine or a placebo. Each CDR3 is given with its conserved first and last residue. Fields, in order: J gene, D gene, clone size, V gene, CDR3 protein, CDR3 DNA. D genes are given only for firm matches. Where a row states a size, it is once, few, many or the class of an expanded clone; other rows omit it.

j_call: TRBJ1-4
d_call: TRBD1
clone_size: -
v_call: TRBV6-5
cdr3_aa: CASAPRRDSEKLFF
cdr3_nt: TGTGCCAGCGCCCCCCGCCGGGACAGTGAAAAACTGTTTTTT

j_call: TRBJ1-2
d_call: -
clone_size: -
v_call: TRBV2
cdr3_aa: CASSTGPAYGYTF
cdr3_nt: TGTGCCAGCAGTACAGGGCCTGCCTATGGCTACACCTTC

j_call: TRBJ1-2
d_call: -
clone_size: -
v_call: TRBV12-3/TRBV12-4
cdr3_aa: CASSPGSLYGYTF
cdr3_nt: TGTGCCAGCAGCCCCGGGAGCCTCTATGGCTACACCTTC

j_call: TRBJ1-1
d_call: -
clone_size: -
v_call: TRBV19
cdr3_aa: CASSINTEAFF
cdr3_nt: TGTGCCAGTAGTATAAACACTGAAGCTTTCTTT

j_call: TRBJ2-2
d_call: -
clone_size: -
v_call: TRBV19
cdr3_aa: CASSIGSTGELFF
cdr3_nt: TGTGCCAGTAGTATTGGCAGCACCGGGGAGCTGTTTTTT

j_call: TRBJ1-1
d_call: -
clone_size: -
v_call: TRBV6-5
cdr3_aa: CASSYSRQIEAFF
cdr3_nt: TGTGCCAGCAGTTACTCACGGCAGATTGAAGCTTTCTTT

j_call: TRBJ1-1
d_call: TRBD1
clone_size: -
v_call: TRBV6-6
cdr3_aa: CASSPQGAQRWNGEAFF
cdr3_nt: TGTGCCAGCAGTCCCCAGGGGGCTCAAAGGTGGAACGGTGAAGCTTTCTTT

j_call: TRBJ2-2
d_call: -
clone_size: -
v_call: TRBV7-8
cdr3_aa: CASRLGTGELFF
cdr3_nt: TGTGCCAGCAGATTAGGGACCGGGGAGCTGTTTTTT

j_call: TRBJ1-1
d_call: -
clone_size: -
v_call: TRBV5-5
cdr3_aa: CASSLVLGRTEAFF
cdr3_nt: TGTGCCAGCAGCTTGGTGCTGGGAAGAACTGAAGCTTTCTTT

j_call: TRBJ2-7
d_call: -
clone_size: -
v_call: TRBV15
cdr3_aa: CATSRPGLYEQYF
cdr3_nt: TGTGCCACCAGCAGACCGGGACTCTACGAGCAGTACTTC

j_call: TRBJ2-3
d_call: -
clone_size: -
v_call: TRBV5-1
cdr3_aa: CASSPRKSTDTQYF
cdr3_nt: TGCGCCAGCAGCCCGAGGAAGAGCACAGATACGCAGTATTTT

j_call: TRBJ1-1
d_call: -
clone_size: -
v_call: TRBV30
cdr3_aa: CAWRQGRLYTEAFF
cdr3_nt: TGTGCCTGGAGACAGGGACGGTTATACACTGAAGCTTTCTTT

j_call: TRBJ2-1
d_call: -
clone_size: -
v_call: TRBV6-5
cdr3_aa: CASSYEQHYNEQFF
cdr3_nt: TGTGCCAGCAGTTATGAACAGCACTACAATGAGCAGTTCTTC

j_call: TRBJ2-1
d_call: -
clone_size: -
v_call: TRBV5-1
cdr3_aa: CASSSDLSSYNEQFF
cdr3_nt: TGCGCCAGCAGCTCGGACTTGAGCTCCTACAATGAGCAGTTCTTC

j_call: TRBJ1-6
d_call: -
clone_size: -
v_call: TRBV30
cdr3_aa: CAWSLNSPLHF
cdr3_nt: TGTGCCTGGAGCCTAAATTCACCCCTCCACTTT

j_call: TRBJ2-7
d_call: -
clone_size: few
v_call: TRBV7-9
cdr3_aa: CASSLGMGYEQYF
cdr3_nt: TGTGCCAGCAGCTTAGGTATGGGGTACGAGCAGTACTTC

j_call: TRBJ2-5
d_call: -
clone_size: -
v_call: TRBV19
cdr3_aa: CASRQTGIQETQYF
cdr3_nt: TGTGCCAGTAGACAAACAGGGATCCAAGAGACCCAGTACTTC

j_call: TRBJ1-2
d_call: -
clone_size: -
v_call: TRBV7-2
cdr3_aa: CASSLDPANYGYTF
cdr3_nt: TGTGCCAGCAGCTTAGACCCAGCTAACTATGGCTACACCTTC

j_call: TRBJ2-7
d_call: -
clone_size: once
v_call: TRBV6-6
cdr3_aa: CASSRPGYGRVKDEQYF
cdr3_nt: TGTGCCAGCAGTCGCCCGGGGTATGGCAGGGTTAAGGACGAGCAGTACTTC

j_call: TRBJ2-1
d_call: TRBD2
clone_size: -
v_call: TRBV19
cdr3_aa: CASSIGGGADAGKFF
cdr3_nt: TGTGCCAGTAGTATCGGCGGGGGGGCCGACGCGGGTAAGTTCTTC

j_call: TRBJ2-2
d_call: TRBD2
clone_size: few
v_call: TRBV4-1
cdr3_aa: CASTRGGRNTGELFF
cdr3_nt: TGCGCCAGCACCCGCGGCGGGAGAAACACCGGGGAGCTGTTTTTT

j_call: TRBJ1-1
d_call: -
clone_size: -
v_call: TRBV4-2
cdr3_aa: CASSQELPTPEAFF
cdr3_nt: TGTGCCAGCAGCCAAGAGTTACCGACTCCTGAAGCTTTCTTT

j_call: TRBJ1-2
d_call: TRBD1
clone_size: -
v_call: TRBV11-1
cdr3_aa: CASSPRDSRDYGYTF
cdr3_nt: TGTGCCAGCAGCCCCCGGGACAGCCGAGACTATGGCTACACCTTC

j_call: TRBJ2-2
d_call: -
clone_size: few
v_call: TRBV19
cdr3_aa: CASSIYTGRTGELFF
cdr3_nt: TGTGCCAGTAGTATATACACAGGGCGCACCGGGGAGCTGTTTTTT

j_call: TRBJ2-3
d_call: -
clone_size: -
v_call: TRBV19
cdr3_aa: CASRLAATDTQYF
cdr3_nt: TGTGCCAGTAGACTAGCCGCCACAGATACGCAGTATTTT

j_call: TRBJ2-2
d_call: -
clone_size: few
v_call: TRBV7-9
cdr3_aa: CASSPTTRGTGELFF
cdr3_nt: TGTGCCAGCAGCCCCACGACGCGCGGGACCGGGGAGCTGTTTTTT

j_call: TRBJ2-5
d_call: -
clone_size: -
v_call: TRBV6-5
cdr3_aa: CASSYLTGAQETQYF
cdr3_nt: TGTGCCAGCAGTTACTTGACGGGGGCCCAAGAGACCCAGTACTTC

j_call: TRBJ1-1
d_call: -
clone_size: -
v_call: TRBV20-1
cdr3_aa: CSASSGALNTEAFF
cdr3_nt: TGCAGTGCTAGTTCGGGGGCTTTGAACACTGAAGCTTTCTTT

j_call: TRBJ2-1
d_call: TRBD2
clone_size: -
v_call: TRBV7-3
cdr3_aa: CASSYIAGAPYNEQFF
cdr3_nt: TGTGCCAGCAGCTACATAGCGGGGGCTCCATACAATGAGCAGTTCTTC

j_call: TRBJ1-5
d_call: TRBD1
clone_size: -
v_call: TRBV7-7
cdr3_aa: CASGQGVYAQPQHF
cdr3_nt: TGTGCTAGCGGACAGGGGGTTTATGCTCAGCCCCAGCATTTT

j_call: TRBJ2-1
d_call: TRBD2
clone_size: once
v_call: TRBV4-1
cdr3_aa: CASSQDRRDYRNEQFF
cdr3_nt: TGCGCCAGCAGCCAAGATCGTAGGGACTACCGAAATGAGCAGTTCTTC

j_call: TRBJ2-1
d_call: TRBD2
clone_size: -
v_call: TRBV13
cdr3_aa: CASSLTFSGVDNEQFF
cdr3_nt: TGTGCCAGCAGCCTTACTTTTAGCGGGGTTGACAATGAGCAGTTCTTC

j_call: TRBJ1-2
d_call: -
clone_size: -
v_call: TRBV2
cdr3_aa: CASRGQLLNYGYTF
cdr3_nt: TGTGCCAGCAGAGGACAGCTATTAAACTATGGCTACACCTTC